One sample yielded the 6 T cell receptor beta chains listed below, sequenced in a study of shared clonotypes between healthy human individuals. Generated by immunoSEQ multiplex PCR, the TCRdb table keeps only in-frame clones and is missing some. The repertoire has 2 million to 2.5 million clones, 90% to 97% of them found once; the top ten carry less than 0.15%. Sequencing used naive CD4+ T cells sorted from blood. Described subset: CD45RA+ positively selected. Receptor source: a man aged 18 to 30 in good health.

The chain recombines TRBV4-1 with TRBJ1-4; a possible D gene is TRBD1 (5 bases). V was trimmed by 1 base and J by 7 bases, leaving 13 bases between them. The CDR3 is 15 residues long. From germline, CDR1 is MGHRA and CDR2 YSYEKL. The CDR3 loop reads CASSQGGSGSEKLFF. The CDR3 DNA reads TGCGCCAGCAGCCAAGGGGGGAGTGGGAGTGAAAAACTGTTTTTT.

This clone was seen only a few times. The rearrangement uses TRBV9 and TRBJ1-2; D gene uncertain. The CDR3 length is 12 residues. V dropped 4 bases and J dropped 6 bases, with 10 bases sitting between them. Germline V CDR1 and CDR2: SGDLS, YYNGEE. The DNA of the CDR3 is TGTGCCAGCAGCCCGCCAGGCGATGGCTACACCTTC. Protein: CASSPPGDGYTF.

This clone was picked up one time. CDR3 DNA: TGTGCCAGCAGCAGCATAGGGCCCGAGCAGTACTTC. Amino acid sequence: CASSSIGPEQYF. V gene TRBV13 combines with J gene TRBJ2-7, with unresolved D. The germline V and J ends were trimmed by 5 bases and 6 bases, with 11 bases remaining between them. The germline CDR1 and CDR2 sequences are PRHDT and FYEKMQ (reference sequence). The CDR3 sequence is 12 residues long.

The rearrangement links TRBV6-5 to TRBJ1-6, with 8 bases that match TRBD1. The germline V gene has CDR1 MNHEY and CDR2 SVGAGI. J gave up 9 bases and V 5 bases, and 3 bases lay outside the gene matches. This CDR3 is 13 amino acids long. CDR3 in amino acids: CASSGQGFSPLHF. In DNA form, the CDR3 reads TGTGCCAGCAGTGGACAGGGATTTTCACCCCTCCACTTT.

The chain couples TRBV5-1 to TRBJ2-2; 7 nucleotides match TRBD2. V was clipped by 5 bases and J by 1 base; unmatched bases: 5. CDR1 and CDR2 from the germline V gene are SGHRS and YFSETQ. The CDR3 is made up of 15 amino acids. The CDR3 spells CASRVGLKNTGELFF. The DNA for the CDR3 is TGCGCCAGCAGAGTGGGACTAAAGAACACCGGGGAGCTGTTTTTT.

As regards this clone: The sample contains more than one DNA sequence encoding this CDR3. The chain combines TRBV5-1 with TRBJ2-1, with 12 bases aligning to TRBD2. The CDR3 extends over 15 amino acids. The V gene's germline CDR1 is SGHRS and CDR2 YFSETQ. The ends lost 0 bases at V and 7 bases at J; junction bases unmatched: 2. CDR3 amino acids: CASSLAGTSGNEQFF. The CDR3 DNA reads TGCGCCAGCAGCTTGGCCGGGACTAGCGGGAATGAGCAGTTCTTC. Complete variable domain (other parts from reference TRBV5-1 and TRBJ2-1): KAGVTQTPRYLIKTRGQQVTLSCSPISGHRSVSWYQQTPGQGLQFLFEYFSETQRNKGNFPGRFSGRQFSNSRSEMNVSTLELGDSALYLCASSLAGTSGNEQFFGPGTRLTVL.